This T cell receptor (beta chain) emerged from a study of blood T cell repertoires in COVID-19. About the study: The samples span acute and convalescent COVID-19 from the United States, Italy and Spain. T cells, B-cell-depleted T cells, or PBMCs provided the cDNA or gDNA that served as material.

A single count supports this clone. With V trimmed by 0 bases and J by 4 bases, 2 bases remained unmatched. Germline assignment: CDR1 SGHRS and CDR2 YFSETQ. The CDR3 loop spans 15 amino acids. As handled by the study authors: Amplification from reference gene primers served as the basis for estimated nucleated cell counts. The protocol was immunoSEQ multiplex PCR, while the TCRdb copy is restricted to in-frame clones and leaves out a portion. That table gives V, J and clone size, and the DNA gave D and trimming. There are some 220,000 clones in the sample; over 60% occur only once, and about 7% lies in the top ten.

The source material was peripheral blood. The chain uses TRBV5-1 and TRBJ1-4; TRBD1 aligns across 8 bases. This clonotype was obtained from an older woman with acute or convalescent COVID-19. CDR3 in amino acids: CASSLAQGGNEKLFF. DNA for the CDR3: TGCGCCAGCAGCTTGGCACAGGGGGGTAATGAAAAACTGTTTTTT.